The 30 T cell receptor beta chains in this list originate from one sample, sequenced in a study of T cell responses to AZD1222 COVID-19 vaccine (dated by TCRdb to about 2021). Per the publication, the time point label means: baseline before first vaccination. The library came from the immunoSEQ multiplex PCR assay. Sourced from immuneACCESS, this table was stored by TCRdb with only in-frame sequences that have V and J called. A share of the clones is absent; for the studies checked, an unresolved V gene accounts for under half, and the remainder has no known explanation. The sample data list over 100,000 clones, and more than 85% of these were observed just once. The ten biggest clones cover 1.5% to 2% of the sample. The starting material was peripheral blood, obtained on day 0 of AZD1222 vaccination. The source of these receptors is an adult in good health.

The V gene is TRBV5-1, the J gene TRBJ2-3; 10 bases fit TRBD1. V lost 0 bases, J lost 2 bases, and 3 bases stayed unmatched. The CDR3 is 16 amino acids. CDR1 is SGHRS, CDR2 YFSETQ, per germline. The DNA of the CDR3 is TGCGCCAGCAGCTTGGTGACAGGGGGCTCCACAGATACGCAGTATTTT. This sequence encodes CASSLVTGGSTDTQYF.

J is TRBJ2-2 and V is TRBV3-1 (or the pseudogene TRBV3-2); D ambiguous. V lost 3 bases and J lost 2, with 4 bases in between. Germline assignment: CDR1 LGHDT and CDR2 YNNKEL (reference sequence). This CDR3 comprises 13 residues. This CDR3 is CASSHFNTGELFF. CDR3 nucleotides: TGTGCCAGCAGCCATTTTAACACCGGGGAGCTGTTTTTT.

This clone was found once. The CDR3 here is CSVVRTGGAYNEQFF. The CDR3 coding sequence is TGCAGCGTTGTCAGAACGGGGGGGGCCTACAATGAGCAGTTCTTC. This rearrangement joins TRBV29-1 to TRBJ2-1; TRBD2 agrees at 8 bases. J gave up 2 bases and V 4 bases, and 7 bases lay outside the gene matches. CDR1 is SQVTM and CDR2 is ANQGSEA in the germline V gene. The CDR3 spans 15 residues.

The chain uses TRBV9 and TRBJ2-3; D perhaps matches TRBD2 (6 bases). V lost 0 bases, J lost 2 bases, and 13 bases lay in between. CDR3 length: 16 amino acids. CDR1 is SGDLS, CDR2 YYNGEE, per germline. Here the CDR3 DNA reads TGTGCCAGCAGCGTAGACAATAGCGGAGTCACAGATACGCAGTATTTT. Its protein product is CASSVDNSGVTDTQYF.

CDR3 in amino acids: CASSSGLAGGVTSTDTQYF. The CDR3 DNA reads as TGCGCCAGCAGCTCAGGACTAGCGGGAGGTGTCACTAGCACAGATACGCAGTATTTT. The chain employs TRBV5-1 and TRBJ2-3; TRBD2 matches at 14 bases. This CDR3 spans 19 amino acids. CDR1 and CDR2 (germline): SGHRS, YFSETQ. V was clipped by 3 bases and J by 0 bases; unmatched bases: 9.

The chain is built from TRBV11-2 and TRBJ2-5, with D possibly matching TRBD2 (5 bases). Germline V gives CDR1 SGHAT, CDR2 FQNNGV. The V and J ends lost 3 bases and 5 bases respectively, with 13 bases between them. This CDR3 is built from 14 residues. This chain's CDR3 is CASSFTRGWETQYF. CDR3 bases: TGTGCCAGCAGCTTCACCCGCGGGTGGGAGACCCAGTACTTC.

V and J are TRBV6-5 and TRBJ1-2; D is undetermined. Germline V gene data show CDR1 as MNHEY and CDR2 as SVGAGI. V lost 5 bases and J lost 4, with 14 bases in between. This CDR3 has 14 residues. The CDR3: CASSRPGSPYGYTF. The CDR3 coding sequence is TGTGCCAGCAGTAGACCGGGGAGCCCCTATGGCTACACCTTC.

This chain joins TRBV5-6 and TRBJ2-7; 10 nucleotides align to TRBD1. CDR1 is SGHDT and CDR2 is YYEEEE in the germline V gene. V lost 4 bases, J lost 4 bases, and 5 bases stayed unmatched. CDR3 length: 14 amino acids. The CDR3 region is CASSPPGQGYEQYF. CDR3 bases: TGTGCCAGCAGCCCCCCGGGACAGGGGTACGAGCAGTACTTC.

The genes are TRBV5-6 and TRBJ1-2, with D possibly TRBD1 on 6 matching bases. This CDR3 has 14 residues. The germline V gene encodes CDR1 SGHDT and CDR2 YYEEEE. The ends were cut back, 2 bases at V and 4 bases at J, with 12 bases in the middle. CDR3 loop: CASSFRGGGYGYTF. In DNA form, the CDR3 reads TGTGCCAGCAGCTTCCGGGGAGGGGGCTATGGCTACACCTTC.

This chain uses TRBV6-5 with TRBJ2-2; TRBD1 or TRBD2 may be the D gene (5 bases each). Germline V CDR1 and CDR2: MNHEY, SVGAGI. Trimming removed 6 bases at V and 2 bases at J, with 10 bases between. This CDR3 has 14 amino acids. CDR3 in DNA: TGTGCCAGCAGGAGAGGGGACAACACCGGGGAGCTGTTTTTT. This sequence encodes CASRRGDNTGELFF.

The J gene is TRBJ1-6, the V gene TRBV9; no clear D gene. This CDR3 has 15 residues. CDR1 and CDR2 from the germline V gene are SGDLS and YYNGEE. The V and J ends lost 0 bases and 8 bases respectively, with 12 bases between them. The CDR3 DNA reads TGTGCCAGCAGCGTAGGGGGAACAGTAGATTCACCCCTCCACTTT. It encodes CASSVGGTVDSPLHF.

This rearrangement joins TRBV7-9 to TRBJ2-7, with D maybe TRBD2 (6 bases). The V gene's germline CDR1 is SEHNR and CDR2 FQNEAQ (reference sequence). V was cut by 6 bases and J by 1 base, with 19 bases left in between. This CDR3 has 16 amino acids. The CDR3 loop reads CASSQFSGPNSYEQYF. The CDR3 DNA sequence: TGTGCCAGCAGTCAATTTAGCGGACCCAATTCCTACGAGCAGTACTTC.

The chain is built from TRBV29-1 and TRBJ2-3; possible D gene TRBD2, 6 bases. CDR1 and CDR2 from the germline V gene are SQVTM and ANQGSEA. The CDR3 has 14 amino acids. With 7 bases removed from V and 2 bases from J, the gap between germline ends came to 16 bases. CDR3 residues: CSGRGSGLTDTQYF. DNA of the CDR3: TGCAGCGGACGGGGGTCGGGGCTCACAGATACGCAGTATTTT.

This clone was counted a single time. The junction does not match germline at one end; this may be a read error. The CDR3 nucleotides are TGCGTCAGCAGCCAAGGGCCAGCGAAGACAGATACGCAGTATTTT. Translation gives CVSSQGPAKTDTQYF. The rearrangement uses TRBV4-3 and TRBJ2-3; the D is unclear. This CDR3 spans 15 amino acids. CDR1 and CDR2 (germline): LGHNA, YSLEER.

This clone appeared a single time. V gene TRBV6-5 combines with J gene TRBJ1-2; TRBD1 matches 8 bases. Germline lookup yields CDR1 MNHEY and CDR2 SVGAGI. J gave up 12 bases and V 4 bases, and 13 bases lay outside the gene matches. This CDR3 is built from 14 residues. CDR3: CASSFDRQGLYHTF. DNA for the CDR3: TGTGCCAGCAGTTTCGATCGACAGGGGCTTTACCACACCTTC.

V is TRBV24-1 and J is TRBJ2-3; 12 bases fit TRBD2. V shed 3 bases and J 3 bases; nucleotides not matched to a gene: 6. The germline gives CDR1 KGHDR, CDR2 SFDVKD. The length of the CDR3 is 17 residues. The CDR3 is CATSDPEGLAGTDTQYF. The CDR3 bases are TGTGCCACCAGTGATCCTGAAGGACTAGCGGGAACAGATACGCAGTATTTT.

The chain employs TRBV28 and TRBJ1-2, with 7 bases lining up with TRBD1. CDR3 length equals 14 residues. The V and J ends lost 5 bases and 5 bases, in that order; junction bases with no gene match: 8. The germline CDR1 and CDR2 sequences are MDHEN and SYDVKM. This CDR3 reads CASSTTGQLYGYTF. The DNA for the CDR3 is TGTGCCAGCAGTACTACGGGACAGCTATATGGCTACACCTTC.

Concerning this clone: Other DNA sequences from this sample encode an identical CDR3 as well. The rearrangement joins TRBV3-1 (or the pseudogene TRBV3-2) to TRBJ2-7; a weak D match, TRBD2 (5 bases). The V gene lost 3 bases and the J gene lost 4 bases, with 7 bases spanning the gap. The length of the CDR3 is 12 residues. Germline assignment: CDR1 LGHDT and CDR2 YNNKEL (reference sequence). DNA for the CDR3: TGTGCCAGCAGCCAGGGCGGGTACGAGCAGTACTTC. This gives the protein CASSQGGYEQYF.

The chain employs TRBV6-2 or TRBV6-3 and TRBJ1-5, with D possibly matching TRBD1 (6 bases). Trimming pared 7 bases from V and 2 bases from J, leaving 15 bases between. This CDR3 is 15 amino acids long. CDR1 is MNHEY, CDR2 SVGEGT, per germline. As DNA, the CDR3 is TGTGCCAGCACCCCAGGGGTTTACGGCAATCAGCCCCAGCATTTT. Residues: CASTPGVYGNQPQHF.

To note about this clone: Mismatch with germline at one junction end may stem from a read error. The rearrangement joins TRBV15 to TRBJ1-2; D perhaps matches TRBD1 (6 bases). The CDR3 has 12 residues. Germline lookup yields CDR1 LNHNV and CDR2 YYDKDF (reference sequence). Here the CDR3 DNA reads TGTGCCACCAGCAGAGATTGGGGGGCTCGTGACTTC. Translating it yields CATSRDWGARDF.

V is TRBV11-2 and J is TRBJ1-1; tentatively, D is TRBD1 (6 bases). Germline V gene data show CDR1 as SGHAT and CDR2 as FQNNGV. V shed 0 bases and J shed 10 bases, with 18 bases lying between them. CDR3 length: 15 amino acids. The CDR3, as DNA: TGTGCCAGCAGCTTAGAGGGATTTCGGGGGCGCGGAGCTTTCTTT. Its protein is CASSLEGFRGRGAFF.

CDR3 DNA: TGTGCCAGCAGCTTAGGGGAACCGGGACAGGCCCCCTTCTATGGCTACACCTTC. This translates into CASSLGEPGQAPFYGYTF. This chain links TRBV7-9 with TRBJ1-2; 8 bases are shared with TRBD1. The CDR3 consists of 18 residues. With 1 base clipped from V and 4 bases from J, the junction kept 14 bases outside the gene matches. In germline, CDR1 is SEHNR, CDR2 FQNEAQ (reference sequence).

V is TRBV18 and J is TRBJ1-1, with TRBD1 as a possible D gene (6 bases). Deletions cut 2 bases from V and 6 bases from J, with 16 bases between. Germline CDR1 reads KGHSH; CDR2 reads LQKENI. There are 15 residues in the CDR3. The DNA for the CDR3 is TGTGCCAGCTCACCATCACAGGGTTTTAAGGCTGAAGCTTTCTTT. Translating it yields CASSPSQGFKAEAFF.

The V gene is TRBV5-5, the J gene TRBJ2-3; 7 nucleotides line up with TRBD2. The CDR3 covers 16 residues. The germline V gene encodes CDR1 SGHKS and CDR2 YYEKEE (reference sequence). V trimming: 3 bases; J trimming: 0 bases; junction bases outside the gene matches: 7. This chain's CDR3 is CASSWGAGKSTDTQYF. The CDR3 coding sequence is TGTGCCAGCAGCTGGGGAGCGGGAAAAAGCACAGATACGCAGTATTTT.

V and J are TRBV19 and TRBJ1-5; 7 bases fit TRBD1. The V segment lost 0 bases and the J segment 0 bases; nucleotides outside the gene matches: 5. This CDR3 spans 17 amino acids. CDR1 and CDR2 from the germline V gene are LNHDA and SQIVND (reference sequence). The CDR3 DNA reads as TGTGCCAGTAGTATAGAGGGGAGACAGGGTAGCAATCAGCCCCAGCATTTT. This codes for CASSIEGRQGSNQPQHF.

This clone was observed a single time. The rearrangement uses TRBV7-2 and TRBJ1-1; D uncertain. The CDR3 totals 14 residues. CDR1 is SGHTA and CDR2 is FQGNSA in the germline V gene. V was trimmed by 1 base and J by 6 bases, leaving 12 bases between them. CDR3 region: CASSLGRGGSEAFF. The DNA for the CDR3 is TGTGCCAGCAGCTTAGGCCGAGGCGGCTCTGAAGCTTTCTTT.

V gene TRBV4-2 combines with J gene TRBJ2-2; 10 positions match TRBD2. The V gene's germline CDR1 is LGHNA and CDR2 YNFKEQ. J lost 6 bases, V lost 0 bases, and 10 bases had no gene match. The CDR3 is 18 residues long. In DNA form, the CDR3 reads TGTGCCAGCAGCCAAGATGGAGAGACTAGCGGGTTCCCCGGGGAGCTGTTTTTT. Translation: CASSQDGETSGFPGELFF.

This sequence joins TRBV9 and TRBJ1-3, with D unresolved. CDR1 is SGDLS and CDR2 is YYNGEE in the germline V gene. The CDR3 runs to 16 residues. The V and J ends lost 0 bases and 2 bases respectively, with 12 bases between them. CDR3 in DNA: TGTGCCAGCAGCGTAGAAGGAGCCTCCGCTGGAAACACCATATATTTT. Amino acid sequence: CASSVEGASAGNTIYF. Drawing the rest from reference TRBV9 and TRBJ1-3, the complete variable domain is DSGVTQTPKHLITATGQRVTLRCSPRSGDLSVYWYQQSLDQGLQFLIQYYNGEERAKGNILERFSAQQFPDLHSELNLSSLELGDSALYFCASSVEGASAGNTIYFGEGSWLTVV.

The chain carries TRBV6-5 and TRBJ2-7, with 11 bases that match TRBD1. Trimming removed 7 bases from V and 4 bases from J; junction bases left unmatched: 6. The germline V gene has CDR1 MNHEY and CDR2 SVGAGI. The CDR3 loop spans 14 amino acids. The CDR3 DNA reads TGTGCCAGCACCCCCGGGACAGGGGGATACGAGCAGTACTTC. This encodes CASTPGTGGYEQYF.

CDR3 sequence reads: CASSAGTGNSGANVLTF. CDR3 bases: TGTGCCAGCAGCGCCGGGACAGGGAACTCTGGGGCCAACGTCCTGACTTTC. V and J are TRBV2 and TRBJ2-6, with 9 bases aligning to TRBD1. CDR3 length: 17 amino acids. V trimming: 6 bases; J trimming: 0 bases; junction bases outside the gene matches: 6. Germline V gives CDR1 SNHLY, CDR2 FYNNEI.